This T cell receptor (beta chain) was retrieved from a study of blood T cell repertoires in COVID-19. Study at large: Samples taken during acute and convalescent COVID-19 were collected in the United States, Italy and Spain. T cells, B-cell-depleted T cells, or PBMCs supplied cDNA or gDNA.

The V end was cut by 7 bases, the J end by 6 bases, with 13 bases between. The germline V gene has CDR1 DFQATT and CDR2 SNEGSKA (reference sequence). The CDR3 is 11 amino acids. Authors' methods: Cell counts per sample came from amplifying reference gene primers. The repertoire was sequenced with immunoSEQ multiplex PCR; TCRdb's copy has only in-frame clones and lacks some. That table supplies the V and J calls and clone size; D and trimming were determined from the DNA. The sample lists roughly 220,000 clones; roughly 80% were seen once. The genes are TRBV20-1 and TRBJ2-7, with TRBD1 as a possible D gene (6 bases). Sample: peripheral blood. This receptor was taken from a woman in her thirties who had recovered from COVID-19. The CDR3 region is CSVMGAAEQYF. The DNA of the CDR3 is TGCAGTGTTATGGGGGCAGCCGAGCAGTACTTC.